This T cell receptor (beta chain) was captured in a study of graft-versus-host responses after intestinal transplantation (dated by TCRdb to the early 2020s). Context from the whole study: The transplants that recipients received were multivisceral, liver-intestinal, or isolated intestinal. Graft-versus-host and host-versus-graft alloreactive T cell clones were tracked in the graft, circulation and bone marrow after intestinal transplantation using bulk TCR-beta CDR3 sequencing. Samples from a few later patients were sequenced in-house on an Illumina MiSeq with MiXCR processing rather than by the commercial service. All recipients received anti-thymocyte globulin induction followed by maintenance tacrolimus and steroids for about three years. Alloreactive clones were identified by sequencing pre-transplant mixed lymphocyte reaction products and comparing these products with unstimulated pre-transplant donor and recipient T cells. Donor T cell macrochimerism was defined as a peak of at least 4% donor T cells among recipient peripheral blood mononuclear cells. The cohort enrolled fewer than 25 intestinal transplant recipients including one retransplant, and a few patients lacking pretransplant specimens were excluded. Broad study findings and their caveats: GvH clones turned up in recipient bone marrow, with some appearing earlier in ileal mucosa or blood, a pattern consistent with an intestinal mucosal origin. Peak levels of circulating GvH clones were associated with declines in HvG clones early after transplant. Patients with donor T cell macrochimerism had high GvH to HvG T cell clonal ratios in their allografts. The conclusions were limited by the relatively low number and heterogeneity of the intestinal transplant patients.

On this clone itself: What antigen it recognizes has not been identified. Base qualities were left out, and no much larger clone turns up one base away.

V loses 1 base, J loses 4 bases, and the germline ends lie 10 bases apart. The CDR3 numbers 14 residues from cysteine through phenylalanine. The sequence is cut down to CDR3 DNA, 42 bases in frame from base 1. According to the germline V gene (reference sequence), CDR1 reads LNHNV and CDR2 reads YYDKDF. The library was built by means of the immunoSEQ multiplex PCR assay. For most patients, genomic DNA was isolated with the Qiagen DNeasy Blood and Tissue Kit and shipped frozen to Adaptive Biotechnologies for TCR sequencing. For most patients, high-throughput TCR-beta CDR3 sequencing of genomic DNA was performed by Adaptive Biotechnologies. Per the source publication's procedure: Adaptive's ImmunoSEQ software was the source of the TCR sequencing data for 18 patients, while a few other patients were processed with MiXCR and VDJtools. To correct CD4 versus CD8 sorting errors, any sequence found in both subsets at a frequency ratio below 5:1 was removed. CDR3 nucleotide sequences shared by donor and recipient were removed because the origin of these sequences could not be assigned. To be classed as alloreactive, a clone needed at least 2-fold expansion over unstimulated cells and a minimum CFSE-low frequency of 0.002% (template counts) or 0.001% (read counts). Mappable clones were those detected in sequenced pre-transplant spleen, lymph node, or MLR CFSE-low populations of the donor or recipient. The cumulative frequency of alloreactive clones was calculated as a percentage of all sequences, weighted by copy number. Imported from immuneACCESS, the table was reduced by TCRdb to in-frame sequences with V and J called. These copies leave out some clones; in studies compared against another copy, an unresolved V gene accounts for under half, and the cause of the remainder is not known. The V and J calls and the clone size are those of that table, but D and trimming were determined from the DNA. The sample table holds tens of thousands of clones, of which roughly 90% were seen once. 0.3% to 0.35% of the sample goes to the ten largest clones.

In the paper's terms, the time point label means: cells obtained before transplantation from donor or recipient. CD3+CD4+ and CD3+CD8+ populations were FACS-sorted from unstimulated pre-transplant donor and recipient cells taken from spleen or lymph nodes. The sequence is built from TRBV15 and TRBJ1-2; the D gene assignment is ambiguous. This material consisted of unstimulated CD4+ T cells sorted from spleen or lymph node cells, taken before transplant. The sequence derives from a human donor who was the organ donor for an intestinal transplant. The CDR3 sequence is CATSRVTGSYGYTF. The DNA sequence follows: TGTGCCACCAGCAGAGTGACGGGGTCCTATGGCTACACCTTC.